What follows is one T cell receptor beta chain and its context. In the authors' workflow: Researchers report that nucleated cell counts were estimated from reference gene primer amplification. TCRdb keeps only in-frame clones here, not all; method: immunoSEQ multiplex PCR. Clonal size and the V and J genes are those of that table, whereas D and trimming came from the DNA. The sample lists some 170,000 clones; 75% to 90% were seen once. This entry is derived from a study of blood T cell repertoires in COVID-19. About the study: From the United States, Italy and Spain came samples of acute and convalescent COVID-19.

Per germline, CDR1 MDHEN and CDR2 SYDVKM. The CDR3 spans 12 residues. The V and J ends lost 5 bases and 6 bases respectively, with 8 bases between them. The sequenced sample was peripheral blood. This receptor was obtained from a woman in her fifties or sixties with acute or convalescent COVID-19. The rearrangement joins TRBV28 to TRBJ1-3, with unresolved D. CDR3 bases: TGTGCCAGCAGTCCACTTGAAAACACCATATATTTT. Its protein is CASSPLENTIYF.